The following is a T cell receptor (beta chain) sequence with its context. This clonotype was counted a few times. The specificity of this receptor is unknown. No much larger clone is present one base from it, and per-base qualities are unavailable. These data belong to a study of T-cell reconstitution after alpha-beta-depleted transplantation in children (dated by TCRdb to 2016 to 2017). For context, the study as a whole: T-cell immune reconstitution after TCRalphabeta/CD19-depleted allogeneic hematopoietic cell transplantation in children was quantitatively tracked in the study by means of TCR repertoire profiling.

The receptor library was made with PCR. Instrument used: Illumina HiSeq 2500. To normalize quantification of the TCRbeta repertoire, the TCR libraries were built with molecular barcoding that relied on unique molecular identifiers. TCRdb ran its own pipeline on the public reads, namely fastp trimming at Q25 and MiXCR clone calling, and kept in-frame beta chains. Each CDR3 protein gets just one entry, which takes the most common genes and DNA from the rows behind it. Within this sample are 500,000 to 600,000 distinct CDR3 sequences, with 30% to 35% of them counted one time only. Jointly, the top ten make up around 2.4% of the sample. The germline V gene yields MNHEY for CDR1 and SVGEGT for CDR2. The CDR3 sequence holds 16 residues, the cysteine and phenylalanine included. CDR3 DNA only is kept here, 48 bases in frame from base 1. The junction carries 18 bases between V and J, which are trimmed by 4 bases and 3 bases respectively.

The receptor chain draws on TRBV6-2 or TRBV6-3 and TRBJ2-5; the best D guess is TRBD1, with 6 bases matching. The material was PBMCs from the stem cell graft donor, obtained from the stem cell graft. The source of this sequence is a human donor who donated a stem cell graft to a child with aplastic anemia. CDR3 sequence: CASSSSRQGIEETQYF. The nucleotides are TGTGCCAGCAGTTCCTCGCGTCAGGGGATTGAAGAGACCCAGTACTTC.